This paragraph covers one T cell receptor (beta chain) sequence. This specimen comes from a study of OX40 agonist ivuxolimab in advanced cancers. Generated by immunoSEQ multiplex PCR, the TCRdb table keeps only in-frame clones and is missing some. The sample lists tens of thousands of clones; about nine tenths were seen once. The origin of this receptor is an adult with an advanced solid tumor such as melanoma, head and neck, liver or kidney cancer. The material sequenced was CD4+ or CD8+ T cells sorted from blood, taken in a trial of the OX40 agonist ivuxolimab.

For the CDR3, the DNA is TGTGCCAGCAGCTTGGACACAGGGCCGTGGGCTGAAGCTTTCTTT. Translated, it gives CASSLDTGPWAEAFF. The chain uses TRBV5-4 and TRBJ1-1; a weak D match, TRBD1 (6 bases). Deletions cut 0 bases from V and 6 bases from J, with 15 bases between. The CDR3 runs 15 residues. CDR1 is SGHNT and CDR2 is YYREEE in the germline V gene (reference sequence).